Sequencing of this T cell receptor (beta chain) was carried out in a study of T cells in localized non-small cell lung cancer. Germline V gene lookup returns CDR1 MNHEY and CDR2 SVGAGI. There are 12 residues in the CDR3. Trimming stripped 3 bases from V and 7 bases from J, with 7 bases between. Assay used: immunoSEQ multiplex PCR; TCRdb lists only in-frame clones, some missing. The top ten clones hold more than 2.5% of a sample with nearly 25,000 clones, about 94% of them seen once. The sample in question was peripheral blood, obtained before any cancer treatment. The sequence came from a woman aged 35 to 70 with stage I lung adenocarcinoma. The J gene is TRBJ2-1, the V gene TRBV6-5; the D is unclear. CDR3 coding DNA: TGTGCCAGCAGTTATTTCGGGAATGAGCAGTTCTTC. It translates to CASSYFGNEQFF.